The clone carrying this TCR beta chain was recorded many times. Its antigen is undetermined. Diagnosis of hyperthyroidism was new in patients aged 18 to 65, and its duration was under 2 months. This specimen comes from a study of T cells in Graves' hyperthyroidism and ophthalmopathy. This CDR3 is 14 amino acids long. CDR1 is GTSNPN, CDR2 SVGIG, per germline (reference sequence). The ends were cut back, 0 bases at V and 5 bases at J, with 13 bases in the middle. Amplification of TCR beta CDR3 regions used RNA as the template. When the TCR CDR3 underwent first-round RT-PCR, the HTBI primer set was used. Via MiXCR, TCRdb re-called the multiplex PCR reads, giving one row per CDR3 protein. The sample records roughly 630,000 distinct CDR3 sequences, roughly 14% being singletons. Points from the study as a whole: By a 13 V-J model, ophthalmopathy was set apart from stable hyperthyroidism.

The sequence derives from a young woman with Graves' hyperthyroidism. Sequencing was performed on blood. V gene TRBV30 combines with J gene TRBJ1-1, with no clear D. CDR3 sequence: CAWSVQISSTEAFF. The DNA of the CDR3 is TGTGCCTGGAGTGTACAAATCAGTTCAACTGAAGCTTTCTTT.